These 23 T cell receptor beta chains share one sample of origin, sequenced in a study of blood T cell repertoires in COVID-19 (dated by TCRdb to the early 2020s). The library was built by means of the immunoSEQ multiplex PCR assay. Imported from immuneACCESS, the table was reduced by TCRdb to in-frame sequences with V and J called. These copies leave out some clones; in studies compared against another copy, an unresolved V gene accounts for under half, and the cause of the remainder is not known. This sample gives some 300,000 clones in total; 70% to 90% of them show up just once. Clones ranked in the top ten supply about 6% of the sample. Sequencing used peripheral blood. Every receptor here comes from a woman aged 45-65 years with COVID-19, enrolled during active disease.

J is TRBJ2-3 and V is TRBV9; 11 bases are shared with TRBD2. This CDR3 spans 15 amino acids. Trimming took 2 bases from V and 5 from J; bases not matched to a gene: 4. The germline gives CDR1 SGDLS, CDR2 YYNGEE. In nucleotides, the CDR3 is TGTGCCAGCAGCGTGGGACTAGCGGCAAGAGATACGCAGTATTTT. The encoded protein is CASSVGLAARDTQYF. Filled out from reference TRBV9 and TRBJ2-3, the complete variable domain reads DSGVTQTPKHLITATGQRVTLRCSPRSGDLSVYWYQQSLDQGLQFLIQYYNGEERAKGNILERFSAQQFPDLHSELNLSSLELGDSALYFCASSVGLAARDTQYFGPGTRLTVL.

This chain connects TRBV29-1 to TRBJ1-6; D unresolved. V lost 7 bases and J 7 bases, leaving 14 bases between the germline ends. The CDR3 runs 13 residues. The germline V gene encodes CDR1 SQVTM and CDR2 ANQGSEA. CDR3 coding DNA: TGCAGCGCGCGTCGGGGAGTCAATTCACCCCTCCACTTT. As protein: CSARRGVNSPLHF.

The CDR3 sequence: CASSVGGRNYNEQFF. CDR3 DNA sequence: TGTGCCAGCAGCGTAGGTGGGAGAAACTACAATGAGCAGTTCTTC. The rearrangement uses TRBV9 and TRBJ2-1, with D maybe TRBD2 (5 bases). This CDR3 region has 15 residues. Trimming took 0 bases from V and 3 from J, leaving 10 bases between them. The V gene's germline CDR1 is SGDLS and CDR2 YYNGEE.

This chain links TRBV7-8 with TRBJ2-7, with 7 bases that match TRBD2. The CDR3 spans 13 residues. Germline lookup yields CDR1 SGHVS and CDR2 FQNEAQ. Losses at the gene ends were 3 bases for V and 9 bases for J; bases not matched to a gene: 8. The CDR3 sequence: CASSFLLRGGQYF. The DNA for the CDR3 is TGTGCCAGCAGCTTTCTGCTTCGCGGGGGGCAGTACTTC.

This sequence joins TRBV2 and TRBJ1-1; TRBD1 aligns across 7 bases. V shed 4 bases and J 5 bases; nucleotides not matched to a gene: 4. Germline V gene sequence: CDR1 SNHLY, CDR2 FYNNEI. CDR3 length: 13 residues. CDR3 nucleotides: TGTGCCAGCAGTGCCGGGACAGCTACTGAAGCTTTCTTT. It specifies CASSAGTATEAFF. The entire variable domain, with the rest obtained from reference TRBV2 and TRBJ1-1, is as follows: EPEVTQTPSHQVTQMGQEVILRCVPISNHLYFYWYRQILGQKVEFLVSFYNNEISEKSEIFDDQFSVERPDGSNFTLKIRSTKLEDSAMYFCASSAGTATEAFFGQGTRLTVV.

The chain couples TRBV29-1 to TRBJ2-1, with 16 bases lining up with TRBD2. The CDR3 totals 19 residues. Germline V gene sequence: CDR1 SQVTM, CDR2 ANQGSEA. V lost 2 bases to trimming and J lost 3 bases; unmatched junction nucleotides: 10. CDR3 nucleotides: TGCAGCGTTGAACCGGCCGGGACTAGCGGGAGGGCCATCTACAATGAGCAGTTCTTC. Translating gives CSVEPAGTSGRAIYNEQFF.

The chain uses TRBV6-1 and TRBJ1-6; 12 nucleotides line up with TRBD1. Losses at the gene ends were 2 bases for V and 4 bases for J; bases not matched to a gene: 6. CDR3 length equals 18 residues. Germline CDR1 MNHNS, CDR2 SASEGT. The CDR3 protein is CASSEKGQGAWYNSPLHF. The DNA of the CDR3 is TGTGCCAGCAGTGAAAAGGGACAGGGGGCATGGTATAATTCACCCCTCCACTTT.

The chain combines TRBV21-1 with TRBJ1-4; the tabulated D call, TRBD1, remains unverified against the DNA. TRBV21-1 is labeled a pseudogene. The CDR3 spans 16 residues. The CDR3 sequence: CASSKVLGQVNEKLFF. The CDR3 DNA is TGTGCCAGCAGCAAAGTGTTGGGACAGGTAAATGAAAAACTGTTTTTT.

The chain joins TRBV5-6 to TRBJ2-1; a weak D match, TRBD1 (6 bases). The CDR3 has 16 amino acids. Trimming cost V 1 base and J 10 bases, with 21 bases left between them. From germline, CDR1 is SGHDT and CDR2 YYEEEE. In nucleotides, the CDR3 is TGTGCCAGCAGCTTGTTCAGTTATGCAGGGGCATCCGAGCAGTTCTTC. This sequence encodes CASSLFSYAGASEQFF.

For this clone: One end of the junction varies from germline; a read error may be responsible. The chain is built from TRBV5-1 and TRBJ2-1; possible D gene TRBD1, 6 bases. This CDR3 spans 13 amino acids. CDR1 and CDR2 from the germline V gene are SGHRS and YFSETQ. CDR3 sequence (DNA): TGCGCCAGCAGTTTGGACAAACAGGGTGAGCAGTTCTTC. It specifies CASSLDKQGEQFF. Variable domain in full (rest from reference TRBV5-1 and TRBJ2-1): KAGVTQTPRYLIKTRGQQVTLSCSPISGHRSVSWYQQTPGQGLQFLFEYFSETQRNKGNFPGRFSGRQFSNSRSEMNVSTLELGDSALYLCASSLDKQGEQFFGPGTRLTVL.

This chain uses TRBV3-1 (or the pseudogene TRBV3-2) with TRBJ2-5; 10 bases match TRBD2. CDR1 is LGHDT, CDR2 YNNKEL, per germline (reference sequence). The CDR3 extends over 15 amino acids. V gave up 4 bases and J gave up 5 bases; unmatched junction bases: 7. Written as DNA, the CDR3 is TGTGCCAGCAGCCTGCGTAGCGGGAGGTCCGAGACCCAGTACTTC. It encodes CASSLRSGRSETQYF.

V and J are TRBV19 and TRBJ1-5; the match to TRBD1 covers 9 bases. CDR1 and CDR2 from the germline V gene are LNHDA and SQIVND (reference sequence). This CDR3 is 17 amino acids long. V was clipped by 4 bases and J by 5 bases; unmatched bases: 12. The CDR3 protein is CASSNPLQGAVDQPQHF. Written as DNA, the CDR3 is TGTGCCAGTAGTAACCCCTTACAGGGGGCGGTGGATCAGCCCCAGCATTTT.

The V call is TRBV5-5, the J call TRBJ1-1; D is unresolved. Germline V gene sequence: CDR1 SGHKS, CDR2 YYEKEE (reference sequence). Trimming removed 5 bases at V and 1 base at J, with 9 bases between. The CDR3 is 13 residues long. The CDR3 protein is CASRPDKNTEAFF. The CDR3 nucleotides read TGTGCCAGCAGACCAGACAAGAACACTGAAGCTTTCTTT.

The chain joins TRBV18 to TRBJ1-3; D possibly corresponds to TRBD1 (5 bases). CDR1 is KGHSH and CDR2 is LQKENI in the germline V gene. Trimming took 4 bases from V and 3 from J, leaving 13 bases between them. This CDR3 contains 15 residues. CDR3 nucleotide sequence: TGTGCCAGCTCACAGGGGCACAGCCTTGGAAACACCATATATTTT. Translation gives CASSQGHSLGNTIYF.

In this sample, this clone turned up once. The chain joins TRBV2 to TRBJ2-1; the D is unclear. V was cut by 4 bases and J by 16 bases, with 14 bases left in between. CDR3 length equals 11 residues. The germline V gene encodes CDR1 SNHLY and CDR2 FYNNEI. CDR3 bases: TGTGCCAGCAGTGTTATAGATGCTAGTTTCTTC. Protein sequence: CASSVIDASFF.

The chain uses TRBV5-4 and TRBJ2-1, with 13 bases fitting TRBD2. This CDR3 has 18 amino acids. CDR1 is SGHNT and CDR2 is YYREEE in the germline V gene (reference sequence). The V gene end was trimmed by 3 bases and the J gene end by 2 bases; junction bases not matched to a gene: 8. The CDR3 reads CASSSRPGLAGPYNEQFF. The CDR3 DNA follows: TGTGCCAGCAGCTCAAGACCGGGACTAGCGGGACCCTACAATGAGCAGTTCTTC.

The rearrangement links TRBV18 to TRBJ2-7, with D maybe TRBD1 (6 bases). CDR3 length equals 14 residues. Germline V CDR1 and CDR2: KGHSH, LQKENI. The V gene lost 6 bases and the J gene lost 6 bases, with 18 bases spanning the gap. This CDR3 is CASSPLGRGSEQYF. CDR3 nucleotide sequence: TGTGCCAGCTCTCCCCTGGGCAGGGGAAGCGAGCAGTACTTC.

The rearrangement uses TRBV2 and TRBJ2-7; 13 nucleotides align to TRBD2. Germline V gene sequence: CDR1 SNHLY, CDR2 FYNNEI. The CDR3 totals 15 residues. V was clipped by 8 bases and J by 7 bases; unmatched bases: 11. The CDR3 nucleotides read TGTGCCAGCGATCCCGGACTAGCGGGAGTAGGAGAGCAGTACTTC. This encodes CASDPGLAGVGEQYF. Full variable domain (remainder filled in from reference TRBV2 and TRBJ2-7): EPEVTQTPSHQVTQMGQEVILRCVPISNHLYFYWYRQILGQKVEFLVSFYNNEISEKSEIFDDQFSVERPDGSNFTLKIRSTKLEDSAMYFCASDPGLAGVGEQYFGPGTRLTVT.

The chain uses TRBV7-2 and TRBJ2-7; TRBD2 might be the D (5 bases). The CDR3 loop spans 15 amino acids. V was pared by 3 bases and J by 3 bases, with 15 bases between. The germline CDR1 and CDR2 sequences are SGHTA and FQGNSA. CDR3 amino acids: CASSLTPRAGYEQYF. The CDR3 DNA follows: TGTGCCAGCAGCTTGACTCCCCGGGCGGGCTACGAGCAGTACTTC.

The CDR3 protein is CASSELVVSSEAFF. The CDR3 coding sequence is TGTGCCAGCAGTGAATTGGTGGTAAGCTCTGAAGCTTTCTTT. The rearrangement links TRBV6-1 to TRBJ1-1; D gene unclear. Germline CDR1 is MNHNS and CDR2 is SASEGT. Trimming removed 2 bases from V and 6 bases from J, with 13 bases in between. CDR3 size: 14 residues.

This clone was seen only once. The CDR3 nucleotides read TGTGCCAGCAGCCGCAAGAGAACTGGAAACACCATATATTTT. Protein sequence: CASSRKRTGNTIYF. The V call is TRBV3-1 (or the pseudogene TRBV3-2), the J call TRBJ1-3, with D unresolved. V lost 4 bases, J lost 2 bases, and 9 bases lay in between. The CDR3 length is 14 residues. The V gene's germline CDR1 is LGHDT and CDR2 YNNKEL (reference sequence).

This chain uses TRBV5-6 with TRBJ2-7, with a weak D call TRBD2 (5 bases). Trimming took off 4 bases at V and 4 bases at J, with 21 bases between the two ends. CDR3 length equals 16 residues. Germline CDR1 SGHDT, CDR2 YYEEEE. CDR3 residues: CASSPPPATNRYEQYF. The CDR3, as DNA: TGTGCCAGCAGCCCCCCCCCTGCGACTAATCGGTACGAGCAGTACTTC.

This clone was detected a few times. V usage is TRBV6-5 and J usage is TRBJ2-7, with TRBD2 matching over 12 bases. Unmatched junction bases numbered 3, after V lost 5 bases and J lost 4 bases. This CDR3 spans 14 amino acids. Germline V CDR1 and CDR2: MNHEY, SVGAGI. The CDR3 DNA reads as TGTGCCAGCAGTCGACTAGCGGGAGCTTACGAGCAGTACTTC. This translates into CASSRLAGAYEQYF.